This T cell receptor beta chain comes out of a study of response to subunit inactivated influenza vaccine (dated by TCRdb to the late 2010s). For the study in its entirety: The study used deep quantitative T cell receptor repertoire profiling to track responses to a trivalent subunit inactivated influenza vaccine.

Points the paper makes about the study in general: According to the authors, only a limited number of new T cells may be recruited by each seasonal influenza vaccination.

Between the V and J ends, shortened by 6 bases and 1 base respectively, the junction contains 16 bases. The CDR1 and CDR2 encoded by the germline V gene (reference sequence) are DFQATT and SNEGSKA. From the cysteine through the phenylalanine, the CDR3 covers 14 amino acids. Solely the CDR3 DNA is kept, with 42 bases framed from the first base. In its sample, this clonotype was seen a few times. Its antigen remains undetermined. The record has no base qualities; no much larger clone is one base away. Preparation of the library involved RT-PCR. Sequencing used an Illumina HiSeq 2500. TCRdb reanalyzed the raw reads on its own, using fastp at Q25 for trimming and MiXCR for clone calling, and kept in-frame beta chains. Merged by CDR3 protein, the rows form single entries marked with the most common genes and DNA. Across this sample there are 490,000 or so distinct CDR3 sequences, with about 8% seen only once. The ten top clones hold over 10% of the sample.

The TCR comes from a man aged 45-69 years who received an inactivated influenza vaccine. Donor details come from another sample of the same person, matched by shared clones. Here the chain combines TRBV20-1 and TRBJ2-7; the D assignment is uncertain and may be TRBD1 or TRBD2, with 6 bases supporting each. The source material was PBMCs from blood, sampled around 25 months after vaccination. The bases are TGCAGTGCCAAGAGGGGGGCTGGGTCCTACGAGCAGTACTTC. The translation is CSAKRGAGSYEQYF.